These T cell receptor beta chains were read from a single sample in a study of cytomegalovirus exposure and HLA in healthy donors. Some clones are missing from TCRdb's copy, which holds only in-frame ones; the method was immunoSEQ multiplex PCR. The sample includes 200,000 or so clones, around 86% of them seen just once. Sequenced: PBMCs. Source of these receptors: a woman aged 18 to 35 in good health and CMV-seropositive. Each CDR3 is given with its conserved first and last residue. D genes are given only for firm matches. Not every row has a clone size; where given, it reads once, few, many or a size class.

V: TRBV5-1; J: TRBJ1-5; size: .; D: TRBD1; CDR3: CASSTGTGRQPQHF; DNA: TGCGCCAGCAGCACCGGGACAGGGCGTCAGCCCCAGCATTTT
V: TRBV9; J: TRBJ1-4; size: .; D: TRBD1; CDR3: CASSVDPHRGSEKLFF; DNA: TGTGCCAGCAGCGTAGATCCTCACAGGGGATCCGAAAAACTGTTTTTT
V: TRBV28; J: TRBJ1-5; size: .; D: .; CDR3: CASSLWEGGGEGQPQHF; DNA: TGTGCCAGCAGTTTATGGGAAGGGGGGGGCGAAGGTCAGCCCCAGCATTTT
V: TRBV5-4; J: TRBJ2-5; size: .; D: TRBD1; CDR3: CASSSTGGAKETQYF; DNA: TGTGCCAGCAGCTCCACAGGGGGCGCAAAGGAGACCCAGTACTTC
V: TRBV28; J: TRBJ2-7; size: .; D: .; CDR3: CASSRFAGPRAYEQYF; DNA: TGTGCCAGCAGCCGATTCGCAGGGCCCCGAGCCTACGAGCAGTACTTC
V: TRBV27; J: TRBJ2-7; size: .; D: .; CDR3: CASSFSVSSYEQYF; DNA: TGTGCCAGCAGTTTTTCCGTTAGCTCCTACGAGCAGTACTTC
V: TRBV5-1; J: TRBJ1-2; size: .; D: .; CDR3: CASSIGQNPNYGYTF; DNA: TGCGCCAGCAGCATTGGACAGAACCCTAACTATGGCTACACCTTC
V: TRBV5-4; J: TRBJ2-7; size: .; D: .; CDR3: CASSSSSYEQYF; DNA: TGTGCCAGCAGCTCTAGCTCCTACGAGCAGTACTTC
V: TRBV28; J: TRBJ1-5; size: .; D: TRBD1; CDR3: CASSLPGQGPNQPQHF; DNA: TGTGCCAGCAGTTTACCGGGACAGGGACCAAATCAGCCCCAGCATTTT
V: TRBV7-9; J: TRBJ1-4; size: .; D: TRBD1; CDR3: CASSGQGREKLFF; DNA: TGTGCCAGCAGCGGACAGGGGAGAGAAAAACTGTTTTTT
V: TRBV30; J: TRBJ2-7; size: .; D: .; CDR3: CAWRRTSIYEQYF; DNA: TGTGCCTGGAGGAGAACCTCCATCTACGAGCAGTACTTC
V: TRBV28; J: TRBJ1-1; size: .; D: .; CDR3: CASSSRGGAGTEAFF; DNA: TGTGCCAGCAGTTCCCGAGGAGGGGCGGGCACTGAAGCTTTCTTT
V: TRBV9; J: TRBJ2-7; size: .; D: .; CDR3: CASSVEGATYEQYF; DNA: TGTGCCAGCAGCGTAGAAGGGGCAACCTACGAGCAGTACTTC
V: TRBV4-1; J: TRBJ2-6; size: .; D: .; CDR3: CASSQWVKTVNFSSGANVLTF; DNA: TGCGCCAGCAGCCAATGGGTGAAGACAGTCAATTTTTCCTCTGGGGCCAACGTCCTGACTTTC
V: TRBV5-6; J: TRBJ1-2; size: few; D: .; CDR3: CASSFPSANYGYTF; DNA: TGTGCCAGCAGCTTCCCTTCAGCTAACTATGGCTACACCTTC
V: TRBV6-1; J: TRBJ2-3; size: .; D: .; CDR3: CASSEEGQGTQYF; DNA: TGTGCCAGCAGTGAAGAGGGGCAGGGGACGCAGTATTTT
V: TRBV27; J: TRBJ2-7; size: .; D: .; CDR3: CASSPRTGGEQYF; DNA: TGTGCCAGCAGCCCCCGGACCGGAGGCGAGCAGTACTTC
V: TRBV9; J: TRBJ2-1; size: .; D: TRBD2; CDR3: CASSPRGASGRSSYNEQFF; DNA: TGTGCCAGCAGCCCCCGAGGGGCTAGCGGGAGGAGCTCCTACAATGAGCAGTTCTTC
V: TRBV21-1; J: TRBJ1-2; size: .; D: .; CDR3: CASSAPGQRNYGYTF; DNA: TGTGCCAGCAGCGCCCCGGGACAGAGAAACTATGGCTACACCTTC
V: TRBV5-1; J: TRBJ2-7; size: .; D: .; CDR3: CASSPDSSSYEQYF; DNA: TGCGCCAGCAGCCCGGACAGCAGCTCCTACGAGCAGTACTTC
V: TRBV6-5; J: TRBJ2-7; size: .; D: TRBD1; CDR3: CASSHPGQGVDEQYF; DNA: TGTGCCAGCAGTCACCCGGGACAGGGGGTCGACGAGCAGTACTTC
V: TRBV5-1; J: TRBJ2-3; size: .; D: .; CDR3: CASSLGQGADTQYF; DNA: TGCGCCAGCAGCTTGGGACAAGGCGCAGATACGCAGTATTTT
V: TRBV30; J: TRBJ1-2; size: .; D: .; CDR3: CAWSTGSGYGYTF; DNA: TGTGCCTGGAGTACGGGGTCCGGCTATGGCTACACCTTC
V: TRBV10-3; J: TRBJ2-1; size: .; D: .; CDR3: CAISGALLDEQFF; DNA: TGTGCCATCAGTGGGGCCTTGTTGGATGAGCAGTTCTTC
V: TRBV28; J: TRBJ1-2; size: .; D: .; CDR3: CASSLSHKFYGYTF; DNA: TGTGCCAGCAGTTTATCCCACAAATTCTATGGCTACACCTTC
V: TRBV25-1; J: TRBJ2-2; size: .; D: TRBD1; CDR3: CASSLPGGPHTGELFF; DNA: TGTGCCAGCAGCCTCCCAGGGGGCCCCCACACCGGGGAGCTGTTTTTT
V: TRBV7-7; J: TRBJ1-1; size: .; D: .; CDR3: CASSLARGTEAFF; DNA: TGTGCCAGCAGCTTAGCGCGGGGGACTGAAGCTTTCTTT
V: TRBV11-2; J: TRBJ1-1; size: .; D: TRBD1; CDR3: CASSDRGSMNTEAFF; DNA: TGTGCCAGCAGTGACAGGGGGTCAATGAACACTGAAGCTTTCTTT
V: TRBV4-2; J: TRBJ2-1; size: .; D: TRBD1; CDR3: CASSLRGTANRYNEQFF; DNA: TGTGCCAGCAGCCTCAGAGGGACAGCCAACCGCTACAATGAGCAGTTCTTC
V: TRBV30; J: TRBJ2-2; size: .; D: .; CDR3: CAVIITGELFF; DNA: TGTGCCGTAATTATAACCGGGGAGCTGTTTTTT
V: TRBV27; J: TRBJ2-3; size: .; D: TRBD1; CDR3: CASSITGGVDTQYF; DNA: TGTGCCAGCAGTATCACAGGGGGCGTGGATACGCAGTATTTT
V: TRBV6-1; J: TRBJ2-1; size: .; D: TRBD2; CDR3: CASASGRNYNEQFF; DNA: TGTGCCAGCGCTAGCGGGAGAAACTACAATGAGCAGTTCTTC
V: TRBV28; J: TRBJ1-2; size: .; D: .; CDR3: CASSLGHQPWGYTF; DNA: TGTGCCAGCAGTTTGGGCCACCAGCCCTGGGGCTACACCTTC
V: TRBV25-1; J: TRBJ1-4; size: .; D: TRBD1; CDR3: CASSEAKTQDRVEKLFF; DNA: TGTGCCAGCAGTGAAGCCAAGACCCAGGACAGGGTCGAAAAACTGTTTTTT
V: TRBV11-2; J: TRBJ2-7; size: .; D: .; CDR3: CASSLGGGGTHYEQYF; DNA: TGTGCCAGCAGCTTAGGAGGCGGCGGGACCCACTACGAGCAGTACTTC
V: TRBV9; J: TRBJ1-3; size: .; D: .; CDR3: CASIRQGQDGNTIYF; DNA: TGTGCCAGCATCCGGCAGGGCCAGGATGGAAACACCATATATTTT
V: TRBV27; J: TRBJ2-3; size: .; D: .; CDR3: CASSPGRLRMADTQYF; DNA: TGTGCCAGCAGTCCTGGTCGACTCCGCATGGCAGATACGCAGTATTTT
V: TRBV28; J: TRBJ2-5; size: .; D: .; CDR3: CASSSRGGQETQYF; DNA: TGTGCCAGCAGTTCCAGAGGGGGACAAGAGACCCAGTACTTC
V: TRBV6-5; J: TRBJ1-2; size: .; D: TRBD1; CDR3: CASSSTGTGDSYTF; DNA: TGTGCCAGCAGTTCCACCGGGACAGGGGATTCCTACACCTTC
V: TRBV4-1; J: TRBJ2-5; size: .; D: .; CDR3: CASSQGSSAETQYF; DNA: TGCGCCAGCAGCCAAGGGTCTAGCGCGGAGACCCAGTACTTC
V: TRBV4-1; J: TRBJ1-1; size: .; D: .; CDR3: CASSPLGGYTEAFF; DNA: TGCGCCAGCAGCCCCCTCGGGGGGTACACTGAAGCTTTCTTT